This entry lists 18 T cell receptor beta chains sequenced from one sample in a study of CXCR3-negative and CXCR3-positive naive CD8 T cells. The authors made the TRB cDNA libraries by 5' RACE using UMI labels. Reprocessing the 5' RACE reads, TCRdb reports a single entry for every CDR3 protein and omits DNA. The sample features about 56,000 distinct CDR3 sequences, with about 0.78% in its top ten. These TCRs' antigens remain unknown. Study-level points and caveats: Naive cells that were CXCR3-positive had more hydrophobic TRB CDR3s (compared with CXCR3-negative naive cells).

Sequences were obtained from naive CXCR3+ CD8+ T cells from blood. Subset: CD45RO-CCR7+CD27+CD95- naive CD8+ T cells expressing CXCR3 (TNR3+). These receptors all stem from a human donor in good health. Some clones in this sample may be carry-over from other donors' samples.

V gene TRBV30 combines with J gene TRBJ1-1; the D call from TCRdb, TRBD1, cannot be confirmed without DNA. CDR3 length equals 13 residues. Germline loops: CDR1 GTSNPN, CDR2 SVGIG (reference sequence). The CDR3 reads CAWSVWGGTEAFF.

The chain employs TRBV6-5 and TRBJ1-1. CDR1 is MNHEY and CDR2 is SVGAGI in the germline V gene. The CDR3 covers 16 residues. The CDR3 loop is CASSYSTAGLNTEAFF.

The J gene is TRBJ2-1, the V gene TRBV29-1; TCRdb's D call of TRBD2 is untestable without DNA. CDR3 length: 15 amino acids. CDR1 and CDR2 from the germline V gene are SQVTM and ANQGSEA. CDR3 region: CSVEDSSGVYNEQFF.

V gene TRBV4-2 combines with J gene TRBJ2-3; TCRdb picks TRBD2, but there is no DNA to check that call. CDR1 and CDR2 (germline): LGHNA, YNFKEQ. CDR3 length: 15 amino acids. The CDR3 sequence is CASRLRGGGPDTQYF.

V gene TRBV11-2 combines with J gene TRBJ2-1; lacking DNA, the TRBD2 call made by TCRdb goes unchecked. Germline V gene lookup returns CDR1 SGHAT and CDR2 FQNNGV. There are 17 residues in the CDR3. The CDR3 sequence: CASSWRLAGGYRNEQFF.

The V call is TRBV14, the J call TRBJ2-2. CDR1 is SGHDN, CDR2 FVKESK, per germline. The CDR3 loop spans 13 amino acids. CDR3: CASRLKNTGELFF. The full variable domain, completed using reference TRBV14 and TRBJ2-2, is EAGVTQFPSHSVIEKGQTVTLRCDPISGHDNLYWYRRVMGKEIKFLLHFVKESKQDESGMPNNRFLAERTGGTYSTLKVQPAELEDSGVYFCASRLKNTGELFFGEGSRLTVL.

The V gene is TRBV29-1, the J gene TRBJ1-1; TCRdb lists TRBD1, though no DNA is available to test this call. Germline loops: CDR1 SQVTM, CDR2 ANQGSEA. This CDR3 region has 15 residues. The CDR3 sequence is CSVEGFRDSNTEAFF.

The chain links TRBV25-1 to TRBJ2-1; TCRdb's D gene call, TRBD1, goes unchecked for lack of DNA. This CDR3 is built from 14 residues. CDR1 MGHDK and CDR2 SYGVNS come from the germline V gene. CDR3 loop: CASERGPNYNEQFF.

The J gene is TRBJ2-7, the V gene TRBV29-1; TCRdb picks TRBD2, but there is no DNA to check that call. Germline CDR1 SQVTM, CDR2 ANQGSEA. This CDR3 is built from 16 residues. This CDR3 reads CSVQSTGTSGSYEQYF.

The chain uses TRBV19 and TRBJ2-1; TCRdb proposes TRBD2, but this gene call is untestable without DNA. Per the germline V gene, CDR1 is LNHDA and CDR2 is SQIVND (reference sequence). This CDR3 is built from 16 residues. This CDR3 reads CASSTGSGGFYNEQFF.

The gene calls are TRBV7-3 and TRBJ2-1; TCRdb designates TRBD1, a call that cannot be tested without DNA. CDR1 and CDR2 from the germline V gene are SGHTA and FQGTGA. The CDR3 spans 14 residues. CDR3: CASSPTGSFNEQFF. The whole variable domain, filled in from reference TRBV7-3 and TRBJ2-1, reads GAGVSQTPSNKVTEKGKYVELRCDPISGHTALYWYRQSLGQGPEFLIYFQGTGAADDSGLPNDRFFAVRPEGSVSTLKIQRTERGDSAVYLCASSPTGSFNEQFFGPGTRLTVL.

J is TRBJ2-1 and V is TRBV20-1; TCRdb's D call of TRBD1 is untestable without DNA. The CDR3 has 13 amino acids. Germline V gives CDR1 DFQATT, CDR2 SNEGSKA (reference sequence). Here the CDR3 reads CSASGTPYNEQFF.

The chain joins TRBV5-1 to TRBJ1-2; TCRdb reports TRBD1, a call that lacks DNA to check it against. The germline gives CDR1 SGHRS, CDR2 YFSETQ. This CDR3 is 14 amino acids long. This CDR3 is CASRMWDRDYGYTF.

V gene TRBV25-1 combines with J gene TRBJ2-7. The CDR3 has 13 amino acids. Germline lookup yields CDR1 MGHDK and CDR2 SYGVNS. This CDR3 reads CASSVGITYEQYF.

The chain is built from TRBV29-1 and TRBJ2-7. The CDR3 length is 12 residues. From germline, CDR1 is SQVTM and CDR2 ANQGSEA. CDR3 amino acids: CSVEGSSYEQYF.

CDR3 loop: CASSEGTSPYNEQFF. The V and J genes are TRBV6-4 and TRBJ2-1; as DNA is missing, the TRBD2 call by TCRdb cannot be tested. Germline V gene lookup returns CDR1 MRHNA and CDR2 SNTAGT. The CDR3 totals 15 residues.

The chain links TRBV7-6 to TRBJ2-2; TCRdb outputs TRBD1, but without DNA this stays unchecked. The CDR3 runs to 14 residues. Germline V CDR1 and CDR2: SGHVS, FNYEAQ. The CDR3 sequence is CASAGTFNTGELFF.

The J gene is TRBJ2-7, the V gene TRBV7-6. Germline lookup yields CDR1 SGHVS and CDR2 FNYEAQ. The CDR3 consists of 15 residues. CDR3 region: CASSQAESDTRTQYF.